This T cell receptor (beta chain) was obtained from a study of T cells in tumors after PD-1 blockade. Turning to the study itself: Daily vismodegib 150 mg continued in a subset of anti-PD-1-treated patients. On average, tumor samples gave more than 25,000 TCR templates and 6,000 to 7,500 unique clonotypes. Study findings and constraints: Most post-therapy expanded exhausted CD8+ clones were new, undetected before treatment.

There are a few counts of this clone. Its antigen is still unknown. TCRdb's table, derived via immunoSEQ multiplex PCR, lists solely in-frame clones and lacks some. The sample contains about 8,500 clones, around two thirds of which appear only once. Before and after PD-1 blockade, biopsies were collected from the same primary tumor site. The V gene end was trimmed by 6 bases and the J gene end by 5 bases; junction bases not matched to a gene: 9. Germline V lookup: CDR1 MNHEY, CDR2 SVGAGI. The CDR3 spans 14 residues. The sample was tumor tissue, taken after anti-PD-1 treatment. V and J are TRBV6-5 and TRBJ1-2, with TRBD1 matching 7 bases. The source is a human donor with basal cell carcinoma. CDR3 region: CASSQAPGGYGYTF. The CDR3 coding sequence is TGTGCCAGCAGCCAAGCTCCAGGGGGGTATGGCTACACCTTC.